This entry describes one TCR beta chain. The antigen remains unidentified. The table came from immunoSEQ multiplex PCR; TCRdb's copy has only in-frame clones and leaves some out. This sample carries roughly 34,000 clones, 87% of them seen once, and the ten largest clones take 15% to 20%. The CDR3 has 13 residues. Trimming left V 6 bases short and J 0 bases short, with 9 bases between. CDR1 and CDR2 (germline): MNHEY, SMNVEV (reference sequence). These data belong to a study of T cells in localized non-small cell lung cancer. Notes on the study in general: Adjacent lung exhibited a median of about 50 among the 100 most abundant tumor clones.

The gene calls are TRBV27 and TRBJ2-7; D not certain. This TCR derives from a man aged 40 to 70 with stage III lung adenocarcinoma. This sample comprised peripheral blood mononuclear cells, obtained before any cancer treatment. The CDR3 region has the DNA TGTGCCAGCAGCTTCGGGCCCTCCTACGAGCAGTACTTC. Its translation: CASSFGPSYEQYF.